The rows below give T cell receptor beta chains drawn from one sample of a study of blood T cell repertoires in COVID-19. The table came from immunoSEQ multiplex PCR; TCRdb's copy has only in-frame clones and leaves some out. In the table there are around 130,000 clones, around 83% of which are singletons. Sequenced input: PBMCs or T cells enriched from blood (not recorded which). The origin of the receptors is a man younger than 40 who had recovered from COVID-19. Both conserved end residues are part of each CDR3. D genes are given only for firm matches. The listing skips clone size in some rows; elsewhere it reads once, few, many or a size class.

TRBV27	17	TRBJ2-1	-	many	TGTGCCAGCACCACGCAGCCGGGGTGGGGCTCCTACAATGAGCAGTTCTTC	CASTTQPGWGSYNEQFF
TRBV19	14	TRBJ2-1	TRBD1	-	TGTGCCAGTAGTATCGGGGACAGATACAATGAGCAGTTCTTC	CASSIGDRYNEQFF
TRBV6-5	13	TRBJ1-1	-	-	TGTGCCAGCTCGTTGAGGGCGGGCACTGAAGCTTTCTTT	CASSLRAGTEAFF
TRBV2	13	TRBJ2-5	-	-	TGTGCCAGCAGCCCAGGGTTACTAGAGACCCAGTACTTC	CASSPGLLETQYF
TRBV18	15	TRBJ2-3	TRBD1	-	TGTGCCAGCTCCCCACAGGGGGCCGGGACAGATACGCAGTATTTT	CASSPQGAGTDTQYF
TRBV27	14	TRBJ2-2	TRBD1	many	TGTGCCAGCAGGTGGACAGGGGTAGCCGGGGAGCTGTTTTTT	CASRWTGVAGELFF
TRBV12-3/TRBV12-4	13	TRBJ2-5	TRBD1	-	TGTGCCAGCAGCACACAGGGGCAAGAGACCCAGTACTTC	CASSTQGQETQYF
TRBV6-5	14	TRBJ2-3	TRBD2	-	TGTGCCAGCAGTCCGCGGGGGGTCACAGATACGCAGTATTTT	CASSPRGVTDTQYF
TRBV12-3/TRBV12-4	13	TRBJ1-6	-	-	TGTGCCAGCAGTTTAGACAGGAATTCACCCCTCCACTTT	CASSLDRNSPLHF
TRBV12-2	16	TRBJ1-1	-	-	TGTGCAAGTCGCTTAAGAAGACAGCCTCTGGGCACTGAAGCTTTCTTT	CASRLRRQPLGTEAFF
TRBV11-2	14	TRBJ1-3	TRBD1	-	TGTGCCAGCAGCTTAACCGGGACAGGGAACACCATATATTTT	CASSLTGTGNTIYF
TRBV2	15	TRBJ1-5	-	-	TGTGCCAGCAGTGATTGGGGCAGACCCCCTCAGCCCCAGCATTTT	CASSDWGRPPQPQHF
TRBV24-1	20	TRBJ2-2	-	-	TGTGCCACCAGTGATTCCCGAGCCACCTTACAGGGCAGGCGGACCGGGGAGCTGTTTTTT	CATSDSRATLQGRRTGELFF
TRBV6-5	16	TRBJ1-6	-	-	TGTGCCAGCACTTCCTCCCCTATCCGGGGGACTTCACCCCTCCACTTT	CASTSSPIRGTSPLHF
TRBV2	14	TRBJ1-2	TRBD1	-	TGTGCCAGCAGAGGGACAGGGGGCTTCTATGGCTACACCTTC	CASRGTGGFYGYTF
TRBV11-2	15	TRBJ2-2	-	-	TGTGCCAGCACCCCCGGGGGTGGGGGCACCGGGGAGCTGTTTTTT	CASTPGGGGTGELFF
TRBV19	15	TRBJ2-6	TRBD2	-	TGTGCCAGTAGTCTCGGGGGGTTAGGGGCCAACGTCCTGACTTTC	CASSLGGLGANVLTF
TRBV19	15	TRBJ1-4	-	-	TGTGCCAGTAGTTGGGACATCCGGGAAGATGAAAAACTGTTTTTT	CASSWDIREDEKLFF
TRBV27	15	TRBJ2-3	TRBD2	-	TGTGCCAGCAGTGAGGGACGGACGACCGGGACTAGAATGTATTTT	CASSEGRTTGTRMYF
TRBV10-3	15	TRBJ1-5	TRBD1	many	TGTGCCATCAGTGATGGGGACAGGTACAATCAGCCCCAGCATTTT	CAISDGDRYNQPQHF
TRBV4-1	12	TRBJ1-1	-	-	TGCGCCAGCAGCCAACTTAACACTGAAGCTTTCTTT	CASSQLNTEAFF
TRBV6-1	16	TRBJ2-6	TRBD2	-	TGTGCCAGCAGTGCCGGGGGGTCCTCTGGGGCCAACGTCCTGACTTTC	CASSAGGSSGANVLTF
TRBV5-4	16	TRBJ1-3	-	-	TGCGCCAGCAGCTTGGGCGGAGGCCTCTCTGGAAACACCATATATTTT	CASSLGGGLSGNTIYF
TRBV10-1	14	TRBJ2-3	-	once	TGCGCCAGCAGTGAGACGGGGGGCACAGATACGCAGTATTTT	CASSETGGTDTQYF
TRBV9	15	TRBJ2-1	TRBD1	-	TGTGCCAGCAGCGGGGACGACAGGGAGTACAATGAGCAGTTCTTC	CASSGDDREYNEQFF
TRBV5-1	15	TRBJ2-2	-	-	TGCGCCAGCAGCTTTGGCAGGGGAAGCACCGGGGAGCTGTTTTTT	CASSFGRGSTGELFF
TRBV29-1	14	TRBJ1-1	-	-	TGCAGCGCGGAAGGATCCAAGGGGCCCACTGAAGCTTTCTTT	CSAEGSKGPTEAFF